The 26 T cell receptor beta chains below come from one sample, sequenced in a study of molecular identifiers for immune sequencing clone quantification. One entry per CDR3 protein results from TCRdb running MiXCR on the PCR reads. The data hold about 640,000 distinct CDR3 sequences, with 15% to 20% observed a single time. Sequencing input: naive CD8+ T cells from blood, with Jurkat cell RNA spiked in. Subset: FACS-sorted CD8+CD4-CCR7+CD45RA+ naive T cells. The receptors originated from a human donor in good health. Some libraries in this study had Jurkat cell RNA spiked in.

This clonotype has at least ten counts. The chain joins TRBV5-8 to TRBJ2-7; TRBD1 matches at 7 bases. The ends lost 0 bases at V and 6 bases at J; junction bases unmatched: 6. Germline CDR1 is SGHTS and CDR2 is YDEGEE. This CDR3 is built from 14 residues. CDR3 nucleotide sequence: TGTGCCAGCAGCTTGGGACAGGGAATCCTCGAGCAGTACTTC. It specifies CASSLGQGILEQYF.

This clonotype was recorded a few times. Given a much more abundant clone one base away, this may be a read error. The DNA is left out, because the CDR3 cannot be placed on it with certainty; the CDR3 is given as TCRdb lists it. The rearrangement joins TRBV7-2 to TRBJ1-1; the table names TRBD1, a call not compared with the DNA. The CDR3 region is 14 residues in length, termini included. Germline assignment: CDR1 SGHTA and CDR2 FQGNSA. CDR3 residues: CASSLVGTGTETFF.

The table lists this clonotype with many counts. V gene TRBV9 combines with J gene TRBJ2-6; D is unclear. Germline V gene sequence: CDR1 SGDLS, CDR2 YYNGEE. There are 18 residues in the CDR3. Deletions cut 4 bases from V and 0 bases from J, with 17 bases between. In nucleotides, the CDR3 is TGTGCCAGCAGCCCGCGACTGTCTTCAATCTCTGGGGCCAACGTCCTGACTTTC. Translating it yields CASSPRLSSISGANVLTF.

Ten or more counts support this clonotype. The gene calls are TRBV28 and TRBJ2-3; D is undetermined. CDR1 is MDHEN, CDR2 SYDVKM, per germline. Trimming shortened V by 3 bases and J by 3 bases, and 10 bases separated the two germline ends. The CDR3 is 14 amino acids. The CDR3 nucleotides read TGTGCCAGCAGTTTGGCGGCTAGAACAGATACGCAGTATTTT. It translates to CASSLAARTDTQYF.

V is TRBV5-4 and J is TRBJ1-2; maybe TRBD1 (6 bases). This CDR3 has 15 amino acids. Per the germline V gene, CDR1 is SGHNT and CDR2 is YYREEE (reference sequence). V was clipped by 1 base and J by 0 bases, with 10 bases between them. Written as DNA, the CDR3 is TGTGCCAGCAGCTTGATGGGGGCCGCTAACTATGGCTACACCTTC. It encodes CASSLMGAANYGYTF.

With respect to this clonotype: Since a much larger clone is just one base distant, this may be a read error. This is likely a read error, given that the CDR3 carries no conserved phenylalanine or tryptophan at its end. The chain joins TRBV30 to TRBJ2-7; a weak D match, TRBD2 (6 bases). CDR3 size: 13 residues. The V gene's germline CDR1 is GTSNPN and CDR2 SVGIG (reference sequence). Trimming left V 1 base short and J 7 bases short, with 14 bases between. CDR3 residues: CAWSGGMPGEQYS. The CDR3, as DNA: TGTGCCTGGAGTGGCGGGATGCCCGGGGAGCAGTACTCC.

This clonotype was counted many times. This chain links TRBV23-1 with TRBJ2-2, with 9 nucleotides matching TRBD1. TRBV23-1 is sorted into the ORF group, with uncertain function. The CDR3 length is 15 residues. V was clipped by 8 bases and J by 7 bases; unmatched bases: 11. The CDR3 DNA is TGCGCCAGCTCCCAGGGACAGGGAATTGGCGGGGAGCTGTTTTTT. Protein sequence: CASSQGQGIGGELFF.

This clonotype was picked up many times. The chain combines TRBV19 with TRBJ1-4; weak D call: TRBD1 (5 bases). V lost 5 bases and J 6 bases, leaving 19 bases between the germline ends. The germline V gene encodes CDR1 LNHDA and CDR2 SQIVND (reference sequence). The CDR3 length is 16 residues. In nucleotides, the CDR3 is TGTGCCAGTAGTGCCCCCCGGGGCCTGGAGGATGAAAAACTGTTTTTT. Amino acids: CASSAPRGLEDEKLFF.

This clonotype was found once. The conserved closing phenylalanine or tryptophan is absent in this CDR3, likely reflecting a read error. The chain couples TRBV28 to TRBJ2-7; 9 positions agree with TRBD1. CDR3 size: 16 residues. Germline V gives CDR1 MDHEN, CDR2 SYDVKM. Losses at the gene ends were 6 bases for V and 4 bases for J; bases not matched to a gene: 13. This CDR3 reads CASSPRGTGLLYEQYL. The CDR3, as DNA: TGTGCCAGCAGCCCCAGGGGGACAGGGCTTTTATACGAGCAGTACCTC.

Remarks on this clonotype: A much larger clone lies a single base off, so this may be a read error. This chain links TRBV18 with TRBJ2-5; D is undetermined. CDR1 and CDR2 (germline): KGHSH, LQKENI. This CDR3 is 15 amino acids long. V was shortened by 3 bases and J by 4 bases, with 15 bases between the two germline ends. Here the CDR3 reads CASSPWPATPETQYF. Written as DNA, the CDR3 is TGTGCCAGCTCACCTTGGCCCGCCACCCCAGAGACCCAGTACTTC.

This clonotype was seen only a few times. The chain has TRBV19 and TRBJ1-1, with a tentative D call TRBD1 (5 bases). Germline V lookup: CDR1 LNHDA, CDR2 SQIVND (reference sequence). The CDR3 runs to 16 residues. V was pared by 6 bases and J by 0 bases, with 17 bases between. CDR3 coding DNA: TGTGCCAGTAGCAGAGGAGACGACAGCGTGAACACTGAAGCTTTCTTT. Protein: CASSRGDDSVNTEAFF.

This clonotype was picked up a small number of times. Given a much more abundant clone one base away, this may be a read error. This chain connects TRBV6-2 or TRBV6-3 to TRBJ2-5; tentatively, D is TRBD2 (5 bases). Germline V gene lookup returns CDR1 MNHEY and CDR2 SVGEGT. The CDR3 sequence is 17 residues long. The CDR3 here is CASSTSLEGLAKEAQYF. The CDR3 DNA reads as TGTGCCAGCAGTACGTCCCTAGAAGGACTCGCTAAAGAGGCCCAGTACTTC.

Notes on this clonotype: A much larger clone lies a single base off, so this may be a read error. This chain connects TRBV4-1 to TRBJ1-1, with D possibly TRBD1 on 5 matching bases. CDR1 is MGHRA, CDR2 YSYEKL, per germline. The CDR3 runs to 13 residues. Between the trimmed V and J ends, which lost 8 bases and 0 bases, there was a span of 10 bases. The CDR3 loop is CASGGEVNTEAFF. The CDR3 DNA reads TGCGCCAGCGGGGGTGAGGTGAACACTGAAGCTTTCTTT.

This clonotype was seen repeatedly, ten times or more. The chain couples TRBV7-9 to TRBJ2-7; D possibly corresponds to TRBD2 (5 bases). This CDR3 is built from 13 residues. Germline CDR1 reads SEHNR; CDR2 reads FQNEAQ (reference sequence). V lost 4 bases to trimming and J lost 6 bases, with 13 bases between them. CDR3 nucleotide sequence: TGTGCCAGCAGCTCCGAACTAGTACGCGAGCAGTACTTC. This sequence encodes CASSSELVREQYF.

Comments on this clonotype: A much larger clone is a single base away; this may be a read error. V gene TRBV5-1 combines with J gene TRBJ2-1, with D possibly matching TRBD2 (6 bases). V was cut by 6 bases and J by 7 bases, with 20 bases left in between. The length of the CDR3 is 15 residues. CDR1 is SGHRS, CDR2 YFSETQ, per germline. Here the CDR3 reads CASTPEGREENEQFF. The CDR3, as DNA: TGCGCCAGCACCCCGGAGGGGCGCGAAGAAAATGAGCAGTTCTTC.

Regarding this clonotype: A much larger clone sits a single nucleotide away, making a read error possible. The V and J genes are TRBV6-5 and TRBJ2-7, with D possibly called TRBD1 or TRBD2 (5 bases each). The CDR3 covers 14 residues. Germline CDR1 MNHEY, CDR2 SVGAGI. DNA of the CDR3: TGTGCCAGCAGAGCCGGGGCTACATGGGACGAGCTGTACTTC. Translation gives CASRAGATWDELYF.

This clonotype was detected many times. The chain is built from TRBV9 and TRBJ1-4, with 7 bases fitting TRBD1. Trimming cost V 0 bases and J 4 bases; bases outside gene matches: 3. CDR1 is SGDLS and CDR2 is YYNGEE in the germline V gene. The CDR3 length is 15 residues. CDR3 protein: CASSVGGTDNEKLFF. The CDR3 region has the DNA TGTGCCAGCAGCGTAGGAGGGACAGATAATGAAAAACTGTTTTTT.

Ten or more counts support this clonotype. The J gene is TRBJ2-1, the V gene TRBV4-1, with TRBD2 matching 9 bases. V was clipped by 4 bases and J by 8 bases; unmatched bases: 9. Germline V gene data show CDR1 as MGHRA and CDR2 as YSYEKL. CDR3 length equals 15 residues. CDR3 nucleotide sequence: TGCGCCAGCAGCCGTAAACCTAGCGGGACCGATGAGCAGTTCTTC. Protein sequence: CASSRKPSGTDEQFF.

This clonotype was detected many times. This chain connects TRBV9 to TRBJ2-5, with no clear D. V lost 0 bases, J lost 1 base, and 4 bases lay in between. This CDR3 is built from 13 residues. Germline V gene lookup returns CDR1 SGDLS and CDR2 YYNGEE. For the CDR3, the DNA is TGTGCCAGCAGCGTAGTTGTCCAAGAGACCCAGTACTTC. Amino acids: CASSVVVQETQYF.

This clonotype was seen only a few times. This chain connects TRBV9 to TRBJ1-5; perhaps TRBD1 as D (5 bases). The CDR3 totals 15 residues. The germline gives CDR1 SGDLS, CDR2 YYNGEE. V gave up 3 bases and J gave up 2 bases, with 12 bases separating them. The CDR3, as DNA: TGTGCCAGCAGCGAGCAGGGTTCCGGCAATCAGCCCCAGCATTTT. Amino acid sequence: CASSEQGSGNQPQHF. Full variable domain (missing parts from reference TRBV9 and TRBJ1-5): DSGVTQTPKHLITATGQRVTLRCSPRSGDLSVYWYQQSLDQGLQFLIQYYNGEERAKGNILERFSAQQFPDLHSELNLSSLELGDSALYFCASSEQGSGNQPQHFGDGTRLSIL.

This clonotype was seen a few times. The chain employs TRBV4-2 and TRBJ2-1; possibly TRBD2 for D (6 bases). The CDR3 contains 15 residues. Trimming removed 2 bases at V and 6 bases at J, with 14 bases between. Germline loops: CDR1 LGHNA, CDR2 YNFKEQ. Here the CDR3 DNA reads TGTGCCAGCAGCCAAAAAGATTCTAGCGTCAATGAGCAGTTCTTC. Its protein product is CASSQKDSSVNEQFF.

This clonotype was detected ten times or more. DNA for the CDR3: TGCAGTGCTCTCGGACTAGCGGCATCCTACGAGCAGTACTTC. Residues: CSALGLAASYEQYF. The V and J genes are TRBV20-1 and TRBJ2-7; 10 positions match TRBD2. This CDR3 is 14 amino acids long. The V and J ends lost 5 bases and 1 base, in that order; junction bases with no gene match: 5. CDR1 and CDR2 (germline): DFQATT, SNEGSKA (reference sequence).

This clonotype has at least ten counts. The V gene is TRBV12-3 or TRBV12-4, the J gene TRBJ2-3, with D perhaps assigned TRBD1 or TRBD2 (5 bases each). The CDR3 contains 14 residues. V gave up 7 bases and J gave up 7 bases, with 18 bases separating them. The DNA of the CDR3 is TGTGCCAGCACCTGGGGACGGTCATTTAATACGCAGTATTTT. This translates into CASTWGRSFNTQYF.

The rearrangement joins TRBV12-3 or TRBV12-4 to TRBJ2-1; D not resolved. There are 14 residues in the CDR3. The V and J ends lost 2 bases and 1 base respectively, with 6 bases between them. CDR3 in amino acids: CASSLHSSYNEQFF. In nucleotides, the CDR3 is TGTGCCAGCAGTTTACACAGTTCCTACAATGAGCAGTTCTTC.

This clonotype was counted a single time. The chain carries TRBV5-3 and TRBJ2-2; maybe TRBD1 (6 bases). TRBV5-3 is given ORF status, its function remaining uncertain. Trimming stripped 8 bases from V and 1 base from J, with 12 bases between. The CDR3 covers 14 residues. CDR3 in DNA: TGTGCCAGCGGCCTGACAGGGAACACCGGGGAGCTGTTTTTT. Protein sequence: CASGLTGNTGELFF.

The CDR3 spells CASSFGTAPGELFF. For the CDR3, the DNA is TGTGCCAGCAGCTTCGGGACAGCTCCCGGGGAGCTGTTTTTT. V gene TRBV5-6 combines with J gene TRBJ2-2, with TRBD1 identical over 7 bases. V gave up 2 bases and J gave up 6 bases; unmatched junction bases: 4. The V gene's germline CDR1 is SGHDT and CDR2 YYEEEE. The CDR3 runs to 14 residues.